The clone carrying this TCR delta chain occurred a few times. As yet, its antigen is unknown. The sorted cells were CD3+ Vdelta1+ Vdelta2- thymocytes from alphabeta-depleted thymus. Purity of the sorted Vdelta1+ thymocytes ranged from roughly 98% to 99.6%. CDR1 is TSWWSYY, CDR2 QGS, per germline. This CDR3 has 14 amino acids. V lost 5 bases and J lost 11, with 21 bases in between. The source of the sample is a study of Vδ1+ human thymocytes. RNA was extracted from the cells and then reverse transcribed. CDR3 amplicons came from multiplex PCR with pooled V-gene forward and constant-region reverse primers. TCRdb fed the multiplex PCR reads to CATT. The table includes about 75,000 delta-chain clones, about 38% detected once. General study points: In the thymus, TRG and TRD repertoires looked highly polyclonal with Gaussian CDR3 lengths. Unlike peripheral blood Vdelta1+ controls, thymic delta-chain sequences included about 20% Vdelta2 and few Vdelta3. The authors advised highly purified populations and single-cell validation.

This clonotype was sampled from a boy younger than two who had congenital heart surgery. The genes are TRDV1 and TRDJ1; tentative D call: TRDD2 (6 bases). The sequencing input was Vdelta1+ gamma-delta thymocytes from the thymus. This sample's subset: FACS-sorted CD3+ TCRalphabeta- TCRVdelta1+ TCRVdelta2- thymocytes. CDR3 residues: CALGLKGGPFRLIF. In DNA form, the CDR3 reads TGTGCTCTTGGGCTTAAGGGAGGGCCCTTCCGTCTCATCTTT.